This T cell receptor (beta chain) was sequenced in a study of T-cell memory formation after mild COVID-19 (dated by TCRdb to the early 2020s). About the investigation overall: TCR sequence clusters from the two donors were largely donor specific. Longitudinal TCRalpha and TCRbeta repertoire sequencing tracked T-cell clones expanding and contracting after mild COVID-19 in a couple of donors. The cohort comprised two young, previously healthy adult volunteers, one female and one male.

V loses 2 bases, J loses 5 bases, and the germline ends lie 10 bases apart. From the cysteine through the phenylalanine, the CDR3 covers 13 amino acids. Kept here is only the CDR3 DNA, which spans 39 bases and is read in frame from base 1. Looking up the germline V gene (reference sequence) yields CDR1 DFQATT and CDR2 SNEGSKA. Ficoll-Paque density gradient centrifugation was the method used to isolate PBMCs. In regard to this clonotype: Which antigen it targets is not known. Base-call qualities are not available, and no considerably larger clone is one nucleotide away.

Sequencing was performed on an Illumina NovaSeq 6000. cDNA libraries for TCRalpha and TCRbeta were prepared by 5'RACE using constant-segment primers, with sample barcodes and unique molecular identifiers added. Trizol reagent was used to extract RNA from every sample. Library amplification was performed in two PCR steps, and a second sample barcode and Illumina TruSeq adapters were introduced in the second step. Sequencing of the libraries was done on an Illumina NovaSeq, producing 2 x 150 bp paired-end reads. As for the original processing: With migec v1.2.7, reads were demultiplexed and then collapsed into UMI-guided consensus sequences. Using mixcr v2.1.11, the UMI consensuses were aligned to TRA and TRB V and J templates and assembled into clonotypes. A clonotype was counted as expanded or contracted only if both edgeR and NoisET called the change significant, with noise models trained on biological replicates. For edgeR calls, a false discovery rate-adjusted p below 0.01 and a log2 fold-change threshold of 1 were applied. As an exploratory analysis of dynamics, PCA with hierarchical clustering was applied to max-normalized trajectories of the 1000 most abundant clonotypes. Separately sequenced CD4+ and CD8+ repertoires were used to assign a CD4 or CD8 phenotype to each responding clone. TCRdb trimmed the raw reads at Q25, called clones with MiXCR and kept productive beta chains. A single entry per CDR3 protein holds the most common genes and DNA from its merged rows. TCRdb, not the original authors, processed these V and J calls. Across this sample there are 300,000 to 350,000 distinct CDR3 sequences, with roughly 13% seen only once. Over 20% of the sample lies in the top ten.

Broader findings and caveats from the paper: Some responding clones were detected in pre-infection memory, suggesting pre-existing cross-reactive memory T cells joined the SARS-CoV-2 response. SARS-CoV-2 specificity of the second-wave clones peaking on day 37 was not confirmed. Clones that contracted from day 15 to 85 showed balanced CD4/CD8 phenotypes, whereas a second wave of clones that expanded from day 15 to 37 leaned towards CD4+. The study covered only two mild cases, and larger cohorts including severe cases with pre-infection samples were considered necessary. Contracting CD4+ clones were located mainly in the CM and EM memory subsets, whereas CD8+ clones were found to be enriched in EMRA.

Sequences were obtained from PBMCs or a T cell subset sorted from them (not recorded which). This sequence was found in a man between 18 and 29 years old who had mild COVID-19 (a few samples of this study predate the infection). The sample titles of this study are shuffled in the database, so cell type and time point are left out; the donor was told from shared clones. The sequence is built from TRBV20-1 and TRBJ1-5; a weak D assignment points to TRBD1 (5 bases agree). CDR3 reads: CSARRGVYQPQHF. The base sequence is TGCAGTGCTAGACGAGGGGTGTATCAGCCCCAGCATTTT.